This TCR beta chain was sequenced in a study of OX40 agonist ivuxolimab in advanced cancers. Study overall: Intravenous ivuxolimab at 0.01 to 10 mg/kg was given to patients every 2 weeks. Dose-escalation patients were diagnosed with hepatocellular carcinoma, melanoma, renal cell cancer or head and neck cancer.

Measured with immunoSEQ multiplex PCR; TCRdb has only the in-frame clones, and not every one. The sample yields some 40,000 clones, more than 85% seen once. Looked up from germline, CDR1 is SNHLY and CDR2 is FYNNEI. V lost 7 bases, J lost 0 bases, and 10 bases lay in between. The CDR3 sequence is 13 residues long. The sample was CD4+ or CD8+ T cells sorted from blood, taken in a trial of the OX40 agonist ivuxolimab. The gene calls are TRBV2 and TRBJ2-7; D possibly corresponds to TRBD1 (5 bases). The receptor's source is an adult with an advanced solid tumor such as melanoma, head and neck, liver or kidney cancer. The CDR3 is CASKGLSSYEQYF. DNA for the CDR3: TGTGCCAGCAAGGGGCTGAGCTCCTACGAGCAGTACTTC.